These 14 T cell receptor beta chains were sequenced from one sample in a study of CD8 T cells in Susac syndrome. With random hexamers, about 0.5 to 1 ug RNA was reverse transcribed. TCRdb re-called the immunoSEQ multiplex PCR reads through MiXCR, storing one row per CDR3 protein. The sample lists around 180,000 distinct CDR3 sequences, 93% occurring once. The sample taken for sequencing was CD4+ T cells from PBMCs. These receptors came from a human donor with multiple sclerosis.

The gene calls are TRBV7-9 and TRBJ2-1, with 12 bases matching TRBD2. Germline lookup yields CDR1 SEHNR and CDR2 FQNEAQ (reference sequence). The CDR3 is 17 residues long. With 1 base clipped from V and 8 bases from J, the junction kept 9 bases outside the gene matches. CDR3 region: CASSLGARASGGDEQFF. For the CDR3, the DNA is TGTGCCAGCAGCTTAGGAGCTCGGGCTAGCGGGGGGGATGAGCAGTTCTTC.

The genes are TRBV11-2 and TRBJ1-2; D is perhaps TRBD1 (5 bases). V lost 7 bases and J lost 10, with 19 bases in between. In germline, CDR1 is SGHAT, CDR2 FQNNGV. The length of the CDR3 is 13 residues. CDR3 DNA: TGTGCCAGCAACCCCCCCCTAGGGGTGGACTACACCTTC. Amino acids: CASNPPLGVDYTF.

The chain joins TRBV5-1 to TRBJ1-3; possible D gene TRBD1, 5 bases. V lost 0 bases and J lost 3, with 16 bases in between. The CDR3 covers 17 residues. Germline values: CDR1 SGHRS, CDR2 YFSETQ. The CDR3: CASSLDGGAVSGNTIYF. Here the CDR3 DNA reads TGCGCCAGCAGCTTGGACGGAGGGGCGGTCAGTGGAAACACCATATATTTT.

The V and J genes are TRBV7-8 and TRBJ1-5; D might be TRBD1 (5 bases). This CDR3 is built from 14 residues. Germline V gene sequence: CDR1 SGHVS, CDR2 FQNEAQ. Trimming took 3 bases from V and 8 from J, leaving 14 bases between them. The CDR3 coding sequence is TGTGCCAGCAGCTTCTGGCAGGGAGGGAAGCCCCAGCATTTT. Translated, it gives CASSFWQGGKPQHF.

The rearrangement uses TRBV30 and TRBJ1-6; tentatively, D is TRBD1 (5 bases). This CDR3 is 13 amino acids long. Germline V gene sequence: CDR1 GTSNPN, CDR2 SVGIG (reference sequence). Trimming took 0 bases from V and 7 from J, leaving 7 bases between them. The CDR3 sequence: CAWSVRGNSPLHF. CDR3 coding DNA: TGTGCCTGGAGTGTACGGGGGAATTCACCCCTCCACTTT.

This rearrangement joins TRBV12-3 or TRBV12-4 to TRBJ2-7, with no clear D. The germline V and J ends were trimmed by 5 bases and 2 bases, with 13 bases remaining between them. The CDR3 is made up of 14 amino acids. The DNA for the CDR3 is TGTGCCAGCAGTCCTGGTCGTAGAGCCTACGAGCAGTACTTC. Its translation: CASSPGRRAYEQYF.

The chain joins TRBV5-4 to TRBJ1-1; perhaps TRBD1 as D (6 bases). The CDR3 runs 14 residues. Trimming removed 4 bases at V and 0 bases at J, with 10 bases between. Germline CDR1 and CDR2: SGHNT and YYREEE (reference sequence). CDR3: CASSGQYMNTEAFF. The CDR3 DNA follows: TGTGCCAGCAGCGGACAGTACATGAACACTGAAGCTTTCTTT.

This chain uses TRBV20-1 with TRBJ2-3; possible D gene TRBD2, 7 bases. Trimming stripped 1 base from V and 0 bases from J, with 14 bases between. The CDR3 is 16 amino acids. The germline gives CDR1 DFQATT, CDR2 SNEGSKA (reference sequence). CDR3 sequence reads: CSARADSSGSTDTQYF. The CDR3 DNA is TGCAGTGCTAGAGCGGACAGTAGCGGGAGCACAGATACGCAGTATTTT.

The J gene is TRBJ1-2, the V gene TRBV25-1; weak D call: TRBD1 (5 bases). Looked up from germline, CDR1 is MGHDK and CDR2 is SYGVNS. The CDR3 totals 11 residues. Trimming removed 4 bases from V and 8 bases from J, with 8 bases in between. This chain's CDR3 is CASSGGYGYTF. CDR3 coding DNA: TGTGCCAGCAGTGGGGGCTACGGCTACACCTTC.

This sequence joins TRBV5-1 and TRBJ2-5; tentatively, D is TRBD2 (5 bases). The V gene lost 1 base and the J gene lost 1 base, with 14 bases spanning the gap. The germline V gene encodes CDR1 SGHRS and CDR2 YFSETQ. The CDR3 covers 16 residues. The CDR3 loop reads CASSLSPAARQETQYF. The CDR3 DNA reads TGCGCCAGCAGCTTGTCACCAGCGGCGCGCCAAGAGACCCAGTACTTC. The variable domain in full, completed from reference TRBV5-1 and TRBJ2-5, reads KAGVTQTPRYLIKTRGQQVTLSCSPISGHRSVSWYQQTPGQGLQFLFEYFSETQRNKGNFPGRFSGRQFSNSRSEMNVSTLELGDSALYLCASSLSPAARQETQYFGPGTRLLVL.

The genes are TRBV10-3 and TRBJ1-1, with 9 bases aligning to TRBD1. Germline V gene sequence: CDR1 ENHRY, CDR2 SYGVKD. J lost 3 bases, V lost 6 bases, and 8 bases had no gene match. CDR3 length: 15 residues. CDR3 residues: CAIRRQGVGDTEAFF. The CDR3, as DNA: TGTGCCATCAGAAGACAGGGGGTAGGGGACACTGAAGCTTTCTTT.

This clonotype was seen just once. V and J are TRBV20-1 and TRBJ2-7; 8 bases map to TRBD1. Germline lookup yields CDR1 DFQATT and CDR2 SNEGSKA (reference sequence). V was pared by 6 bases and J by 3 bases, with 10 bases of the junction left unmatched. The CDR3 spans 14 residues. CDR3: CSAATQGAVYEQYF. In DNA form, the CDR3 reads TGCAGTGCCGCGACTCAGGGGGCGGTCTACGAGCAGTACTTC.

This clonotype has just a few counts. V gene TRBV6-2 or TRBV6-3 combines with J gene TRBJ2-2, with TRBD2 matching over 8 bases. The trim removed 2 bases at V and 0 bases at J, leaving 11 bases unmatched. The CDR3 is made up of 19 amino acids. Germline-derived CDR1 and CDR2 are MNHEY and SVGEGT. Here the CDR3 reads CASSYLTRGGRSNTGELFF. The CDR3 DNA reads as TGTGCCAGCAGTTACCTCACCCGGGGGGGACGATCGAACACCGGGGAGCTGTTTTTT.

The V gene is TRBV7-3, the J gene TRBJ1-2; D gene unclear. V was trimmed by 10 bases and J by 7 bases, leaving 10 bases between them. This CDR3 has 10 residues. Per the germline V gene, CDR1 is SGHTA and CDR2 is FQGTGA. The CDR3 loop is CANYPGGYTF. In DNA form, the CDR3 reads TGTGCCAATTACCCTGGTGGCTACACCTTC.